One and the same sample provided the 19 T cell receptor beta chains below, sequenced in a study. TCRdb itself ran the RT-PCR reads through MiXCR, one entry per CDR3 protein. The table has hundreds of thousands of distinct CDR3 sequences, approximately 15% seen once. Sequenced material: memory CD4+ T cells from blood. These receptors were obtained from a female donor in good health, serving as a healthy control.

The chain is built from TRBV3-1 and TRBJ1-2, with TRBD1 matching 11 bases. Germline CDR1 LGHDT, CDR2 YNNKEL (reference sequence). The CDR3 runs to 14 residues. Trimming at V came to 4 bases and at J to 8 bases, leaving 6 bases not matched to a gene. The DNA of the CDR3 is TGTGCCAGCAGCCGCGGGGGACAGGGGGGCGGCTACACCTTC. Residues: CASSRGGQGGGYTF. The full variable domain, completed using reference TRBV3-1 and TRBJ1-2, is DTAVSQTPKYLVTQMGNDKSIKCEQNLGHDTMYWYKQDSKKFLKIMFSYNNKELIINETVPNRFSPKSPDKAHLNLHINSLELGDSAVYFCASSRGGQGGGYTFGSGTRLTVV.

V is TRBV20-1 and J is TRBJ1-2; D may be TRBD1 (5 bases). Trimming shortened V by 3 bases and J by 5 bases, and 16 bases separated the two germline ends. The CDR3 runs 14 residues. Germline V CDR1 and CDR2: DFQATT, SNEGSKA (reference sequence). CDR3 amino acids: CSASRDFSSYGYTF. The CDR3 region has the DNA TGCAGTGCTAGCCGGGACTTCTCATCTTATGGCTACACCTTC.

The sample holds a few counts of this clonotype. DNA of the CDR3: TGTGCCAGCAGAAGGAGCGGGCCGAACACCGGGGAGCTGTTTTTT. This codes for CASRRSGPNTGELFF. The rearrangement links TRBV28 to TRBJ2-2; D is possibly TRBD2 (6 bases). The CDR3 extends over 15 amino acids. Germline CDR1 MDHEN, CDR2 SYDVKM. Deletions cut 6 bases from V and 0 bases from J, with 11 bases between.

The sample holds many counts of this clonotype. The V call is TRBV29-1, the J call TRBJ2-6; either TRBD1 or TRBD2 may supply D (5 bases each). CDR3 size: 15 residues. Between the trimmed V and J ends, which lost 6 bases and 2 bases, there was a span of 14 bases. Germline CDR1 and CDR2: SQVTM and ANQGSEA. CDR3 loop: CSVSSGATGANVLTF. The CDR3 DNA follows: TGCAGCGTGAGCTCCGGGGCTACTGGGGCCAACGTCCTGACTTTC.

The V call is TRBV4-3, the J call TRBJ1-2; 9 bases are a match to TRBD1. Germline CDR1 reads LGHNA; CDR2 reads YSLEER. The CDR3 runs to 15 residues. V dropped 1 base and J dropped 8; count of bases not matched to a gene: 8. The CDR3 reads CASSQGTGTGKGYTF. CDR3 bases: TGCGCCAGCAGCCAAGGAACTGGGACAGGGAAAGGCTACACCTTC.

This clonotype occurred a few times. The chain links TRBV10-3 to TRBJ2-2, with TRBD1 as a possible D gene (6 bases). Germline V gene data show CDR1 as ENHRY and CDR2 as SYGVKD. V gave up 10 bases and J gave up 0 bases, with 12 bases separating them. The CDR3 totals 14 residues. The CDR3 DNA follows: TGTGCCACCAAGGACAGCGCGAACACCGGGGAGCTGTTTTTT. Its translation: CATKDSANTGELFF.

This chain uses TRBV10-3 with TRBJ2-1, with 9 bases lining up with TRBD2. Germline V gene data show CDR1 as ENHRY and CDR2 as SYGVKD. The V gene end was trimmed by 6 bases and the J gene end by 0 bases; junction bases not matched to a gene: 9. This CDR3 is 17 amino acids long. In DNA form, the CDR3 reads TGTGCCATCAGGGGGGGGTTTAGCGGGAGCTCCTACAATGAGCAGTTCTTC. It codes for CAIRGGFSGSSYNEQFF.

The chain combines TRBV5-4 with TRBJ2-5, with 9 nucleotides matching TRBD2. The ends lost 1 base at V and 5 bases at J; junction bases unmatched: 3. Per the germline V gene, CDR1 is SGHNT and CDR2 is YYREEE (reference sequence). The CDR3 spans 14 residues. The CDR3 is CASSLSSGDETQYF. In DNA, the CDR3 is TGTGCCAGCAGCTTGTCTAGCGGGGATGAGACCCAGTACTTC.

The rearrangement links TRBV20-1 to TRBJ1-2; tentative D call: TRBD1 (5 bases). V lost 0 bases and J 8 bases, leaving 19 bases between the germline ends. This CDR3 contains 15 residues. Germline-derived CDR1 and CDR2 are DFQATT and SNEGSKA (reference sequence). CDR3 coding DNA: TGCAGTGCTAGAGATTTGGCAGGGCAGGATAAAGGCTACACCTTC. Amino acid sequence: CSARDLAGQDKGYTF.

The genes are TRBV5-1 and TRBJ2-7, with TRBD1 as a possible D gene (6 bases). The V gene lost 2 bases and the J gene lost 3 bases, with 21 bases spanning the gap. Per germline, CDR1 SGHRS and CDR2 YFSETQ. The CDR3 is 17 amino acids. The CDR3 DNA is TGCGCCAGCAGCTTCCGGTTGTATGGGACACCCAACTACGAGCAGTACTTC. This encodes CASSFRLYGTPNYEQYF.

V usage is TRBV6-5 and J usage is TRBJ2-7, with D possibly being TRBD1 (6 bases). The CDR3 has 12 amino acids. V lost 7 bases, J lost 7 bases, and 14 bases lay in between. The germline gives CDR1 MNHEY, CDR2 SVGAGI. The CDR3 nucleotides are TGTGCCAGCAATTTTTGGGGGCGGGAGCAGTACTTC. Its translation is CASNFWGREQYF.

This clonotype was seen more than once but under ten times. The chain carries TRBV29-1 and TRBJ1-1, with D hard to call. The CDR3 contains 12 residues. Trimming shortened V by 5 bases and J by 0 bases, and 7 bases separated the two germline ends. The germline CDR1 and CDR2 sequences are SQVTM and ANQGSEA. DNA for the CDR3: TGCAGCGTTAGACACCTGAACACTGAAGCTTTCTTT. This codes for CSVRHLNTEAFF.

This clonotype has just a few counts. The chain links TRBV7-9 to TRBJ2-7; D unclear. V gave up 0 bases and J gave up 6 bases, with 12 bases separating them. CDR1 and CDR2 (germline): SEHNR, FQNEAQ (reference sequence). The CDR3 totals 14 residues. In nucleotides, the CDR3 is TGTGCCAGCAGCTTAGCAGCTCAGGAAGGCGAGCAGTACTTC. Encoded protein: CASSLAAQEGEQYF.

This clonotype was recorded a few times. The V gene is TRBV12-5, the J gene TRBJ2-1, with 9 bases aligning to TRBD2. Germline trimming cut 0 bases from V and 0 bases from J; bases unmatched to any gene: 9. From germline, CDR1 is LGHNT and CDR2 FRNRAP. The CDR3 has 19 residues. For the CDR3, the DNA is TGTGCTAGTGGTTTGGTAGGCCTAGCGGGAAAGAGCTCCTACAATGAGCAGTTCTTC. Its translation is CASGLVGLAGKSSYNEQFF.

Only a few counts were recorded for this clonotype. The chain has TRBV24-1 and TRBJ2-2; TRBD1 matches at 10 bases. The germline gives CDR1 KGHDR, CDR2 SFDVKD. The length of the CDR3 is 21 residues. V lost 5 bases to trimming and J lost 3 bases; unmatched junction nucleotides: 20. The CDR3 here is CATSALSRTGGRGYYTGELFF. The CDR3, as DNA: TGTGCCACCAGTGCCCTATCCCGGACAGGGGGGCGGGGGTACTACACCGGGGAGCTGTTTTTT.

The V and J genes are TRBV28 and TRBJ1-1; 7 bases are shared with TRBD1. Germline-derived CDR1 and CDR2 are MDHEN and SYDVKM. This CDR3 comprises 17 residues. V was pared by 5 bases and J by 3 bases, with 15 bases of the junction left unmatched. The CDR3 sequence: CASSTLSTGFEDTEAFF. The CDR3 DNA follows: TGTGCCAGCAGTACCCTCTCGACAGGGTTTGAGGACACTGAAGCTTTCTTT.

This clonotype was detected ten times or more. The chain links TRBV20-1 to TRBJ1-1, with 9 bases fitting TRBD1. Trimming removed 8 bases from V and 3 bases from J; junction bases left unmatched: 7. Germline V gene data show CDR1 as DFQATT and CDR2 as SNEGSKA (reference sequence). The CDR3 totals 13 residues. The DNA of the CDR3 is TGCAGTAACAGGGGGCTTGAGGACACTGAAGCTTTCTTT. Residues: CSNRGLEDTEAFF.

The chain has TRBV7-3 and TRBJ1-1; D is unresolved. Germline V CDR1 and CDR2: SGHTA, FQGTGA. The CDR3 sequence is 13 residues long. Trimming took off 0 bases at V and 3 bases at J, with 5 bases between the two ends. The CDR3 protein is CASSLTEHTEAFF. CDR3 DNA sequence: TGTGCCAGCAGCTTAACCGAGCACACTGAAGCTTTCTTT.

Points on this clonotype: One base away lies a much larger clone, so this may be a sequencing read error. The V call is TRBV15, the J call TRBJ1-4; D perhaps matches TRBD1 (6 bases). The CDR3 spans 15 residues. Germline CDR1 is LNHNV and CDR2 is YYDKDF (reference sequence). Trimming took off 4 bases at V and 8 bases at J, with 17 bases between the two ends. CDR3 protein: CATSNQQGLGEKLFF. In DNA, the CDR3 is TGTGCCACCAGCAATCAGCAGGGGTTGGGCGAAAAACTGTTTTTT. Variable domain in full (rest from reference TRBV15 and TRBJ1-4): DAMVIQNPRYQVTQFGKPVTLSCSQTLNHNVMYWYQQKSSQAPKLLFHYYDKDFNNEADTPDNFQSRRPNTSFCFLDIRSPGLGDTAMYLCATSNQQGLGEKLFFGSGTQLSVL.